The 14 T cell receptor beta chains given below trace back to one sample, sequenced in a study of T cells in Graves' hyperthyroidism and ophthalmopathy (dated by TCRdb to the late 2010s). Library preparation employed multiplex PCR. The instrument given in TCRdb is Illumina HiSeq 2000. The TCR beta CDR3 regions were amplified from the RNA transcripts. The TCR CDR3 was subjected to a first round of RT-PCR using the HTBI primer set and the Qiagen OneStep RT-PCR kit. TCRdb reanalyzed the raw reads on its own, using fastp at Q25 for trimming and MiXCR for clone calling, and kept in-frame beta chains. Entries that share a CDR3 protein sequence are merged under the most common genes and DNA. The sample table contains about 290,000 distinct CDR3 sequences; only one count was recorded for about an eighth of them. The ten largest clonotypes hold approximately 8.6% of the sample. The sequenced sample consisted of blood. The receptors derive from a woman aged 25-40 years with Graves' hyperthyroidism that later progressed to Graves' ophthalmopathy.

On this clonotype itself: A much larger clone sits a single nucleotide away, making a read error possible. This chain connects TRBV7-9 to TRBJ2-2; 9 positions match TRBD2. The junction had 4 bases not matched to a gene; V was cut back by 1 base and J by 4 bases. Per germline, CDR1 SEHNR and CDR2 FQNEAQ (reference sequence). The length of the CDR3 is 16 residues. The CDR3 DNA sequence: TGTGCCAGCAGCTTAGTAAGCGGGAGGCCCACCGGGGAGCTGTTTTTT. Translated, it gives CASSLVSGRPTGELFF.

This rearrangement joins TRBV6-4 to TRBJ2-2, with D hard to call. The CDR3 has 15 residues. Germline CDR1 reads MRHNA; CDR2 reads SNTAGT. V lost 3 bases, J lost 4 bases, and 12 bases lay in between. DNA for the CDR3: TGTGCCAGCAGTGAGGAAGAGAGTGGCACCGGGGAGCTGTTTTTT. Amino acids: CASSEEESGTGELFF.

The CDR3 loop reads CASRDGNNEKLFF. In nucleotides, the CDR3 is TGTGCCTCCCGGGACGGAAATAATGAAAAACTGTTTTTT. The genes are TRBV30 and TRBJ1-4; D is possibly TRBD1 (5 bases). V gave up 7 bases and J gave up 4 bases, with 13 bases separating them. The CDR3 length is 13 residues. Per the germline V gene, CDR1 is GTSNPN and CDR2 is SVGIG (reference sequence).

This clonotype was recorded many times. V and J are TRBV20-1 and TRBJ1-4, with D uncertain. Germline CDR1 reads DFQATT; CDR2 reads SNEGSKA (reference sequence). The CDR3 is 18 amino acids. Trimming pared 6 bases from V and 8 bases from J, leaving 31 bases between. The CDR3 nucleotides are TGCAGTGCGGAGAGTGGGCTATCGATCGTAGGTAATCGAGAAAAACTGTTTTTT. Translation: CSAESGLSIVGNREKLFF.

V and J are TRBV7-8 and TRBJ2-1; 7 bases are a match to TRBD2. Germline-derived CDR1 and CDR2 are SGHVS and FQNEAQ. The CDR3 contains 14 residues. The V gene end was trimmed by 2 bases and the J gene end by 10 bases; junction bases not matched to a gene: 8. CDR3 in DNA: TGTGCCAGCAGCTTAACTAGCGAGAGGTCGGAGCAGTTCTTC. As protein: CASSLTSERSEQFF.

This clonotype has a count of ten or more. This chain connects TRBV9 to TRBJ1-1; D is ambiguous. Trimming shortened V by 2 bases and J by 0 bases, and 5 bases separated the two germline ends. Germline V gene lookup returns CDR1 SGDLS and CDR2 YYNGEE. This CDR3 comprises 13 residues. The CDR3 loop reads CASSVIVNTEAFF. DNA for the CDR3: TGTGCCAGCAGCGTGATCGTGAACACTGAAGCTTTCTTT.

There are many counts of this clonotype. The chain has TRBV20-1 and TRBJ2-1; D perhaps matches TRBD2 (6 bases). Trimming took off 6 bases at V and 2 bases at J, with 17 bases between the two ends. The germline gives CDR1 DFQATT, CDR2 SNEGSKA (reference sequence). The CDR3 sequence is 15 residues long. The CDR3 nucleotides read TGCAGTGCCCCCAGACTAGGTTTACCCTACAATGAGCAGTTCTTC. Amino acid sequence: CSAPRLGLPYNEQFF.

There are a few counts of this clonotype. This chain links TRBV2 with TRBJ2-7; the match to TRBD1 covers 9 bases. Germline CDR1 and CDR2: SNHLY and FYNNEI. The J segment lost 1 base and the V segment lost 6 bases, leaving 7 bases of the junction unmatched. This CDR3 has 15 residues. CDR3 residues: CASSPGQGHSYEQYF. CDR3 nucleotides: TGTGCCAGCAGCCCCGGACAGGGGCATTCCTACGAGCAGTACTTC.

This clonotype came up many times. The genes are TRBV20-1 and TRBJ2-1; 10 bases match TRBD2. The length of the CDR3 is 16 residues. Germline V lookup: CDR1 DFQATT, CDR2 SNEGSKA (reference sequence). V shed 6 bases and J 8 bases; nucleotides not matched to a gene: 16. CDR3 nucleotides: TGCAGTGCGCCCCCTAGTACTAGCGGGAATCGGTATGAGCAGTTCTTC. This translates into CSAPPSTSGNRYEQFF.

This clonotype occurred many times. The CDR3 sequence: CASRSTGLSGANVLTF. The CDR3, as DNA: TGTGCCAGCAGGTCCACAGGGCTCTCTGGGGCCAACGTCCTGACTTTC. This chain uses TRBV12-3 or TRBV12-4 with TRBJ2-6, with D perhaps matching TRBD1 (6 bases). The V and J ends lost 6 bases and 0 bases respectively, with 12 bases between them. CDR3 length: 16 amino acids.

This clonotype was seen repeatedly, ten times or more. The V and J genes are TRBV20-1 and TRBJ1-1; D not resolved. V was cut by 0 bases and J by 5 bases, with 10 bases left in between. The CDR3 runs to 13 residues. Germline V CDR1 and CDR2: DFQATT, SNEGSKA (reference sequence). The DNA for the CDR3 is TGCAGTGCTAGAGATACGGCCGGGACTGAAGCTTTCTTT. Amino acids: CSARDTAGTEAFF.

This chain connects TRBV5-1 to TRBJ2-3; 9 nucleotides line up with TRBD2. J lost 0 bases, V lost 0 bases, and 8 bases had no gene match. The CDR3 has 18 amino acids. CDR1 is SGHRS, CDR2 YFSETQ, per germline. The CDR3 nucleotides read TGCGCCAGCAGCTTGGCCACAGCGGGAGGCCCTAGCACAGATACGCAGTATTTT. It encodes CASSLATAGGPSTDTQYF.

This clonotype has ten or more counts. The chain uses TRBV12-3 or TRBV12-4 and TRBJ1-5, with D uncertain. The length of the CDR3 is 16 residues. The V and J ends lost 2 bases and 0 bases respectively, with 11 bases between them. CDR3 coding DNA: TGTGCCAGCAGTTTATGGGGTCTTGATAGCAATCAGCCCCAGCATTTT. It translates to CASSLWGLDSNQPQHF.

This clonotype has at least ten counts. The chain couples TRBV6-2 or TRBV6-3 to TRBJ2-5; D is unclear. Germline V gene sequence: CDR1 MNHEY, CDR2 SVGEGT. The CDR3 sequence is 14 residues long. V lost 5 bases, J lost 1 base, and 11 bases lay in between. DNA for the CDR3: TGTGCCAGCAGTGAGGTGGAGCGCCAAGAGACCCAGTACTTC. It is translated as CASSEVERQETQYF.